The rows below give T cell receptor beta chains drawn from one sample of a study of naive and memory T cell subsets. TCRdb reprocessed the 5' RACE reads via MiXCR and lists one record per CDR3 protein. This table has more than 50,000 distinct CDR3 sequences, approximately 8% appearing once. The origin of the receptors is a female donor in good health. The CDR3 runs from the conserved cysteine through the conserved F or W. The order of the fields is clone size, D gene, V gene, J gene, CDR3 DNA, CDR3 protein. A D gene is named only where the DNA matches it firmly. Rows give clone size only sometimes, using once, few, many, or a class for an expanded clone.

clone size: few
D gene: TRBD1
V gene: TRBV7-9
J gene: TRBJ1-1
CDR3 DNA: TGTGCCAGCAGCTCCTCGACAGGGGCCCTGAACACTGAAGCTTTCTTT
CDR3 protein: CASSSSTGALNTEAFF

clone size: many
D gene: TRBD2
V gene: TRBV4-1
J gene: TRBJ2-5
CDR3 DNA: TGCGCCAGCAGCCAAGATTCGGCGGGGGGGCTTATGGTCGGAAAAGAGACCCAGTACTTC
CDR3 protein: CASSQDSAGGLMVGKETQYF

clone size: -
D gene: -
V gene: TRBV2
J gene: TRBJ2-5
CDR3 DNA: TGTGCCAGCAGCGTGAACGAAGAGACCCAGTACTTC
CDR3 protein: CASSVNEETQYF

clone size: few
D gene: TRBD1
V gene: TRBV5-1
J gene: TRBJ1-1
CDR3 DNA: TGCGCCAGCAGCCCCAGAAGGGACAGCCCCGAAGCTTTCTTT
CDR3 protein: CASSPRRDSPEAFF

clone size: few
D gene: -
V gene: TRBV7-2
J gene: TRBJ2-3
CDR3 DNA: TGTGCCAGCAGCTTTTTTCTTCCGGGAGACGCGTATTTT
CDR3 protein: CASSFFLPGDAYF

clone size: few
D gene: -
V gene: TRBV19
J gene: TRBJ2-3
CDR3 DNA: TGTGCCAGTAGGCCGTCGGGGGATACGCAGTATTTT
CDR3 protein: CASRPSGDTQYF

clone size: -
D gene: TRBD1
V gene: TRBV5-8
J gene: TRBJ1-1
CDR3 DNA: TGTGCCAGCAGCTTGCACAGGGGGTCTGAAGCTTTCTTT
CDR3 protein: CASSLHRGSEAFF

clone size: many
D gene: TRBD1
V gene: TRBV20-1
J gene: TRBJ2-4
CDR3 DNA: TGCAGTGCCCAAGGAACGGGACAGTCAACAAACATTCAGTACTTC
CDR3 protein: CSAQGTGQSTNIQYF

clone size: many
D gene: -
V gene: TRBV6-2/TRBV6-3
J gene: TRBJ2-3
CDR3 DNA: TGTGCCAGCCGGGAAGGGTCCGTAGATACGCAGTATTTT
CDR3 protein: CASREGSVDTQYF

clone size: few
D gene: -
V gene: TRBV6-5
J gene: TRBJ1-1
CDR3 DNA: TGTGCCAGCAGTTCCTTACAGGAAATGAACACTGAAGCTTTCTTT
CDR3 protein: CASSSLQEMNTEAFF

clone size: few
D gene: -
V gene: TRBV7-9
J gene: TRBJ2-1
CDR3 DNA: TGTGCCAGCAGCTTAGATGACCCAAGGGCTGAGCAGTTCTTC
CDR3 protein: CASSLDDPRAEQFF

clone size: few
D gene: TRBD2
V gene: TRBV27
J gene: TRBJ2-7
CDR3 DNA: TGTGCCAGCAGTTTGTTGGCGGGAGGGATCGAGCAGTACTTC
CDR3 protein: CASSLLAGGIEQYF

clone size: many
D gene: -
V gene: TRBV20-1
J gene: TRBJ2-1
CDR3 DNA: TGCAGTGCTAGAGAGATTAACAGGCCCTCCTACAATGAGCAGTTCTTC
CDR3 protein: CSAREINRPSYNEQFF

clone size: -
D gene: TRBD1
V gene: TRBV5-1
J gene: TRBJ2-7
CDR3 DNA: TGCGCCAGCAGGAGAGACCGGGACAGGGAATTAAGGTACTTC
CDR3 protein: CASRRDRDRELRYF

clone size: many
D gene: -
V gene: TRBV29-1
J gene: TRBJ2-4
CDR3 DNA: TGCAGCGCACATCAGCGGGCCCGGGGCAAAAACATTCAGTACTTC
CDR3 protein: CSAHQRARGKNIQYF

clone size: few
D gene: TRBD2
V gene: TRBV20-1
J gene: TRBJ2-2
CDR3 DNA: TGCAGTGCTCCCCCCCGGGAGGGGCGCATCGCGAACACCGGGGAGCTGTTTTTT
CDR3 protein: CSAPPREGRIANTGELFF

clone size: -
D gene: TRBD2
V gene: TRBV6-1
J gene: TRBJ2-3
CDR3 DNA: TGTGCCGGCCGGAGTGGAGCGGGGGGCTCCACAGATACGCAGTATTTT
CDR3 protein: CAGRSGAGGSTDTQYF

clone size: few
D gene: TRBD1
V gene: TRBV6-2/TRBV6-3
J gene: TRBJ2-3
CDR3 DNA: TGTGCCAGCAGTTACGGACAGGGCCCAGATACGCAGTATTTT
CDR3 protein: CASSYGQGPDTQYF

clone size: -
D gene: -
V gene: TRBV27
J gene: TRBJ2-7
CDR3 DNA: TGTGCCAGCAGGAGAGGGGCAACCTACGAGCAGTACTTC
CDR3 protein: CASRRGATYEQYF

clone size: many
D gene: -
V gene: TRBV6-5
J gene: TRBJ1-5
CDR3 DNA: TGTGCCAGCACCCGAAGTGGTGGGGGTAGCAATCAGCCCCAGCATTTT
CDR3 protein: CASTRSGGGSNQPQHF

clone size: -
D gene: TRBD1
V gene: TRBV28
J gene: TRBJ2-7
CDR3 DNA: TGTGCCAGCAGCCTTCGACCGACAGGGGAGACCTACGAGCAGTACTTC
CDR3 protein: CASSLRPTGETYEQYF

clone size: many
D gene: -
V gene: TRBV30
J gene: TRBJ1-5
CDR3 DNA: TGTGCCTGGAGTGTACGACCCAATCAGCCCCAGCATTTT
CDR3 protein: CAWSVRPNQPQHF

clone size: few
D gene: TRBD1
V gene: TRBV19
J gene: TRBJ2-7
CDR3 DNA: TGTGCCAGTAGTCCAGCGGACAGGGACCACGAGCAGTACTTC
CDR3 protein: CASSPADRDHEQYF

clone size: few
D gene: -
V gene: TRBV12-3/TRBV12-4
J gene: TRBJ1-1
CDR3 DNA: TGTGCCAGCAGGCGGAAAAGCCGGGCTTTGAATACAAAAGAGAACACTGAAGCTTTCTTT
CDR3 protein: CASRRKSRALNTKENTEAFF

clone size: many
D gene: -
V gene: TRBV4-2
J gene: TRBJ1-1
CDR3 DNA: TGTGCCAGCAGCCAAGAGTCCAGCTCCGGCACTGAAGCTTTCTTT
CDR3 protein: CASSQESSSGTEAFF

clone size: -
D gene: -
V gene: TRBV20-1
J gene: TRBJ1-5
CDR3 DNA: TGCAGTGCTCGAGCACTCCACGAGGCAGGGAGGGAAGGTCAGCCCCAGCATTTT
CDR3 protein: CSARALHEAGREGQPQHF

clone size: few
D gene: -
V gene: TRBV20-1
J gene: TRBJ1-1
CDR3 DNA: TGCAGTGCCCTGGGGAAACTGGGCACTGAAGCTTTCTTT
CDR3 protein: CSALGKLGTEAFF

clone size: -
D gene: TRBD1
V gene: TRBV11-2
J gene: TRBJ2-3
CDR3 DNA: TGTGCCAGCAGTTCCCAGGGGGCGAGCACAGATACGCAGTATTTT
CDR3 protein: CASSSQGASTDTQYF

clone size: few
D gene: -
V gene: TRBV7-7
J gene: TRBJ2-5
CDR3 DNA: TGTGCTAGCAGCCCGGATATCAGAGAGACCCAGTACTTC
CDR3 protein: CASSPDIRETQYF

clone size: few
D gene: -
V gene: TRBV18
J gene: TRBJ1-4
CDR3 DNA: TGTGCCAGCTCACCTTCCGGGATTAATGAAAAACTGTTTTTT
CDR3 protein: CASSPSGINEKLFF

clone size: -
D gene: -
V gene: TRBV11-2
J gene: TRBJ2-1
CDR3 DNA: TGTGCCAGCAGCTTGATAGTCGGCAATGAGCAGTTCTTC
CDR3 protein: CASSLIVGNEQFF

clone size: few
D gene: TRBD1
V gene: TRBV7-9
J gene: TRBJ2-5
CDR3 DNA: TGTGCCAGCAGCCGACACCGGGACAGGGTAGAGACCCAGTACTTC
CDR3 protein: CASSRHRDRVETQYF

clone size: few
D gene: -
V gene: TRBV6-1
J gene: TRBJ1-2
CDR3 DNA: TGTGCCAGCAGTGCTCCTGAGTCCTATGGCTACACCTTC
CDR3 protein: CASSAPESYGYTF

clone size: -
D gene: -
V gene: TRBV7-6
J gene: TRBJ1-1
CDR3 DNA: TGTGCCAGCAGCCCGGGACCCCAGAACACTGAAGCTTTCTTT
CDR3 protein: CASSPGPQNTEAFF

clone size: few
D gene: -
V gene: TRBV10-3
J gene: TRBJ2-1
CDR3 DNA: TGTGCCATCAGTGAGGGTGGCGGGGGCCTCAATGAGCAGTTCTTC
CDR3 protein: CAISEGGGGLNEQFF

clone size: few
D gene: -
V gene: TRBV12-3/TRBV12-4
J gene: TRBJ1-1
CDR3 DNA: TGTGCCAGCAGCTCCAGTCGGGGGCGGCCTGAAGCTTTCTTT
CDR3 protein: CASSSSRGRPEAFF

clone size: many
D gene: TRBD1
V gene: TRBV13
J gene: TRBJ1-2
CDR3 DNA: TGTGCCAGCAGCCCAACCAGTCGACAGGGTAACTATGGCTACACCTTC
CDR3 protein: CASSPTSRQGNYGYTF

clone size: -
D gene: TRBD2
V gene: TRBV28
J gene: TRBJ2-7
CDR3 DNA: TGTGCCAGCAGTTTCTCTTATTGGACTAGCGGCTACGAGCAGTACTTC
CDR3 protein: CASSFSYWTSGYEQYF

clone size: -
D gene: TRBD2
V gene: TRBV6-5
J gene: TRBJ2-7
CDR3 DNA: TGTGCCAGCAGTCGCGCTCCTGCCGCGGGAGTGTCCTACGAGCAGTACTTC
CDR3 protein: CASSRAPAAGVSYEQYF

clone size: few
D gene: -
V gene: TRBV6-1
J gene: TRBJ2-3
CDR3 DNA: TGTGCCAGCAGTACCGGACCGCTAGATACGCAGTATTTT
CDR3 protein: CASSTGPLDTQYF

clone size: many
D gene: -
V gene: TRBV29-1
J gene: TRBJ1-4
CDR3 DNA: TGCAGCGTTGATGGGGGGGGCGTTGGAGAAAAACTGTTTTTT
CDR3 protein: CSVDGGGVGEKLFF

clone size: few
D gene: -
V gene: TRBV12-3/TRBV12-4
J gene: TRBJ1-5
CDR3 DNA: TGTGCCAGCAGTCCTTCTCAAAATCAGCCCCAGCATTTT
CDR3 protein: CASSPSQNQPQHF

clone size: few
D gene: -
V gene: TRBV6-2/TRBV6-3
J gene: TRBJ2-5
CDR3 DNA: TGTGCCAGCAGTTACTCGAGACAGATGAAGACCCAGTACTTC
CDR3 protein: CASSYSRQMKTQYF

clone size: many
D gene: -
V gene: TRBV29-1
J gene: TRBJ2-1
CDR3 DNA: TGCAGCGCGACTCGGGGGCTCGCCAGCTCCTACAATGAGCAGTTCTTC
CDR3 protein: CSATRGLASSYNEQFF

clone size: -
D gene: TRBD2
V gene: TRBV14
J gene: TRBJ2-3
CDR3 DNA: TGTGCCAGCAGTCCCGGACTAGCGGGAGGACACCGTAGCACAGATACGCAGTATTTT
CDR3 protein: CASSPGLAGGHRSTDTQYF

clone size: few
D gene: -
V gene: TRBV20-1
J gene: TRBJ1-4
CDR3 DNA: TGCAGTGCTAGAGATATGGGGGGTAGTTCGGAAAAACTGTTTTTT
CDR3 protein: CSARDMGGSSEKLFF

clone size: many
D gene: TRBD1
V gene: TRBV28
J gene: TRBJ2-7
CDR3 DNA: TGTGCCAGCAACCCCCGAGACAGGGGTTTCGAGCAGTACTTC
CDR3 protein: CASNPRDRGFEQYF